These 11 T cell receptor beta chains share one sample of origin, sequenced in a study of shared clonotypes between healthy human individuals. Clones were sequenced by immunoSEQ multiplex PCR, and TCRdb holds only the in-frame ones, with some missing. Here the sample spans approximately 1.5 million clones, around 98.5% being singletons. Sequences were obtained from naive CD4+ T cells sorted from blood. As for subset: CD45RA+ positively selected. These receptors all come from a young man in good health.

This clone was seen just once. The gene calls are TRBV10-3 and TRBJ2-6; 8 bases agree with TRBD1. This CDR3 has 18 residues. From germline, CDR1 is ENHRY and CDR2 SYGVKD. V shed 3 bases, J shed 2 bases, and the junction held 9 bases outside the gene matches. The CDR3 here is CAISEGAGGSTGANVLTF. DNA for the CDR3: TGTGCCATCAGTGAAGGGGCAGGGGGCTCTACTGGGGCCAACGTCCTGACTTTC.

The chain carries TRBV6-5 and TRBJ2-1; TRBD2 matches 10 bases. The junction had 1 base not matched to a gene; V was cut back by 1 base and J by 7 bases. CDR1 is MNHEY and CDR2 is SVGAGI in the germline V gene. CDR3 length equals 14 residues. The CDR3: CASSYWTSGNEQFF. DNA for the CDR3: TGTGCCAGCAGTTACTGGACTAGCGGAAATGAGCAGTTCTTC.

J is TRBJ2-5 and V is TRBV5-1, with a weak D call TRBD2 (5 bases). Trimming removed 3 bases from V and 4 bases from J, with 10 bases in between. From germline, CDR1 is SGHRS and CDR2 YFSETQ. This CDR3 has 13 amino acids. As DNA, the CDR3 is TGCGCCAGCAGCTCCCTGGGAGTAGAGACCCAGTACTTC. Protein sequence: CASSSLGVETQYF. The entire variable domain, with the rest obtained from reference TRBV5-1 and TRBJ2-5, is as follows: KAGVTQTPRYLIKTRGQQVTLSCSPISGHRSVSWYQQTPGQGLQFLFEYFSETQRNKGNFPGRFSGRQFSNSRSEMNVSTLELGDSALYLCASSSLGVETQYFGPGTRLLVL.

The chain uses TRBV28 and TRBJ2-5; the match to TRBD1 covers 9 bases. V was clipped by 5 bases and J by 5 bases; unmatched bases: 9. This CDR3 spans 15 amino acids. Germline loops: CDR1 MDHEN, CDR2 SYDVKM. The CDR3 spells CASSGGQGRFETQYF. CDR3 coding DNA: TGTGCCAGCAGTGGGGGACAGGGCCGCTTCGAGACCCAGTACTTC.

The V and J genes are TRBV28 and TRBJ1-5; D perhaps matches TRBD1 (6 bases). The CDR3 loop spans 14 amino acids. Looked up from germline, CDR1 is MDHEN and CDR2 is SYDVKM. The V and J ends lost 5 bases and 3 bases respectively, with 11 bases between them. The CDR3 region has the DNA TGTGCCAGCAGTACGCAGGGGAACAATCAGCCCCAGCATTTT. It is translated as CASSTQGNNQPQHF.

Note on this clone: The sample holds other DNA sequences that translate to the same CDR3. The V gene is TRBV29-1, the J gene TRBJ1-2, with 10 bases matching TRBD1. The CDR3 length is 13 residues. Trimming removed 7 bases from V and 4 bases from J; junction bases left unmatched: 6. Germline V lookup: CDR1 SQVTM, CDR2 ANQGSEA. In nucleotides, the CDR3 is TGCAGCGGATCCCGGGACAGGGGCTATGGCTACACCTTC. Residues: CSGSRDRGYGYTF.

The chain couples TRBV19 to TRBJ1-5; D unresolved. The CDR3 spans 14 residues. Germline assignment: CDR1 LNHDA and CDR2 SQIVND (reference sequence). The V and J ends lost 3 bases and 3 bases respectively, with 9 bases between them. CDR3 nucleotides: TGTGCCAGTAGTATTCAGAGTTTCAATCAGCCCCAGCATTTT. It translates to CASSIQSFNQPQHF.

This chain links TRBV2 with TRBJ1-1; no clear D. Trimming removed 8 bases at V and 3 bases at J, with 7 bases between. Germline CDR1 reads SNHLY; CDR2 reads FYNNEI. CDR3 length: 11 residues. In nucleotides, the CDR3 is TGTGCCAGCGGCATACACACTGAAGCTTTCTTT. Translated, it gives CASGIHTEAFF.

The rearrangement links TRBV5-1 to TRBJ2-2, with 7 nucleotides matching TRBD1. The CDR3 covers 16 residues. V shed 5 bases and J 5 bases; nucleotides not matched to a gene: 12. CDR1 is SGHRS, CDR2 YFSETQ, per germline. In DNA form, the CDR3 reads TGCGCCAGCAGTTCAGACAGGGCAGTAAGAACCGGGGAGCTGTTTTTT. Its translation is CASSSDRAVRTGELFF.

The J gene is TRBJ2-3, the V gene TRBV7-2, with a possible D match to TRBD1 (6 bases). Per germline, CDR1 SGHTA and CDR2 FQGNSA. V was clipped by 5 bases and J by 1 base, with 16 bases between them. The CDR3 totals 16 residues. The DNA of the CDR3 is TGTGCCAGCAGCCACCGAACAGGGAGCCGCACAGATACGCAGTATTTT. Protein sequence: CASSHRTGSRTDTQYF.

The genes are TRBV11-2 and TRBJ1-2, with D possibly TRBD1 on 6 matching bases. Germline V gene data show CDR1 as SGHAT and CDR2 as FQNNGV. Deletions cut 1 base from V and 4 bases from J, with 13 bases between. The CDR3 spans 15 residues. CDR3 residues: CASSLVVGHSYGYTF. CDR3 bases: TGTGCCAGCAGCTTAGTTGTGGGACACTCCTATGGCTACACCTTC.